This TCR beta chain was sequenced for a study of molecular identifiers for immune sequencing clone quantification. One entry per CDR3 protein results from TCRdb running MiXCR on the PCR reads. The sample lists under 650,000 distinct CDR3 sequences, nearly 20% occurring once. Sorting selected naive CD8 T cells with a CD8+CD4-CCR7+CD45RA+ phenotype. As to this clonotype: A clone one base away is much larger, so this may be a read error.

This TCR derives from a human donor in good health. Some libraries in this study had Jurkat cell RNA spiked in. Sequences were obtained from naive CD8+ T cells from blood, with Jurkat cell RNA spiked in. Subset here: FACS-sorted CD8+CD4-CCR7+CD45RA+ naive T cells.

CDR3 nucleotides: TGTGCCAGCAGTTTATTAAGGGGTCTGGATGAGCAGTTCTTC. It is translated as CASSLLRGLDEQFF. The chain combines TRBV12-3 or TRBV12-4 with TRBJ2-1; possibly TRBD1 for D (5 bases). This CDR3 has 14 amino acids. Trimming removed 2 bases from V and 8 bases from J, with 13 bases in between.